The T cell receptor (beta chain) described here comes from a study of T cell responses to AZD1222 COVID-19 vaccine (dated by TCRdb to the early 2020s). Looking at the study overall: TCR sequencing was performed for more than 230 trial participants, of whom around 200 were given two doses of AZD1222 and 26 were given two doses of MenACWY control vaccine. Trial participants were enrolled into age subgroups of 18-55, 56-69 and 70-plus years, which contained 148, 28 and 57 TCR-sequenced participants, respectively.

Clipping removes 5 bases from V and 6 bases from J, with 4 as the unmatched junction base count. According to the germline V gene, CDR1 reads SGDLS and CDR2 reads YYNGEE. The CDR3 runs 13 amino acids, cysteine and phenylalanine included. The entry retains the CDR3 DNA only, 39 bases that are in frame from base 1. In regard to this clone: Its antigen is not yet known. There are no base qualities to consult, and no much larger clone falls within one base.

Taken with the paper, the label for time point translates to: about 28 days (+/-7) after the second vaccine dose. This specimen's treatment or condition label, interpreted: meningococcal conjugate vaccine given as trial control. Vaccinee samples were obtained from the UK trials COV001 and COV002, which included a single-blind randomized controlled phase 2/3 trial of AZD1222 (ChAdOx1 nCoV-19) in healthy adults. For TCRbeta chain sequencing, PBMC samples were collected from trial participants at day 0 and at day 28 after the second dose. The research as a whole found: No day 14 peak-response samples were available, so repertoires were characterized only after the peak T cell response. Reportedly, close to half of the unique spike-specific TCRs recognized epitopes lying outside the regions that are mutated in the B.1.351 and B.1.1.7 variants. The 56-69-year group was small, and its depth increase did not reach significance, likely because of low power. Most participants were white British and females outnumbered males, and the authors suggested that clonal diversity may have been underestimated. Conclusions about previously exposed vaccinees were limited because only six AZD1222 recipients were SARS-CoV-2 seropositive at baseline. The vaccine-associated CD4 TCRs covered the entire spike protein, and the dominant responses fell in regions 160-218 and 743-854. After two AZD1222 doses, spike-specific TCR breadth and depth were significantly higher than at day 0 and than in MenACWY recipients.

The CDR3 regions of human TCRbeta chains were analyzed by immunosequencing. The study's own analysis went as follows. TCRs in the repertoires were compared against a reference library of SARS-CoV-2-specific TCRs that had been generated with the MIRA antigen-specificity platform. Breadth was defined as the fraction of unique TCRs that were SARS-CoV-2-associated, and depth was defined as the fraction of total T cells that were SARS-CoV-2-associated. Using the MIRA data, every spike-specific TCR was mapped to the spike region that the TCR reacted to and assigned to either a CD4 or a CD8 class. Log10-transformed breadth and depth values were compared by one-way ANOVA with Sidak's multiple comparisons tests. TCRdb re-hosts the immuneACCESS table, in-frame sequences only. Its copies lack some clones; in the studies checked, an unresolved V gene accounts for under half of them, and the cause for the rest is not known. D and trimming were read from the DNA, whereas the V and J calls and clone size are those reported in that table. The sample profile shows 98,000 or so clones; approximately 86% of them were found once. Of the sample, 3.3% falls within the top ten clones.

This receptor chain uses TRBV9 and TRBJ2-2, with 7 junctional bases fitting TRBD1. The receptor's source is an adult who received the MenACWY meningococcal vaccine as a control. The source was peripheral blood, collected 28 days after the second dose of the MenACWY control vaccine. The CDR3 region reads CASSTQGAGELFF. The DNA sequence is TGTGCCAGCAGTACTCAGGGGGCCGGGGAGCTGTTTTTT.